These T cell receptor beta chains were read from a single sample in a study of cytomegalovirus exposure and HLA in healthy donors. Clones were read by immunoSEQ multiplex PCR, and TCRdb kept only the in-frame ones, dropping some. Among some 62,000 clones listed, about 89% were seen once. Specimen: PBMCs. The receptors come from a man aged 18 to 30 in good health and CMV-seronegative. Each CDR3 is given with its conserved first and last residue. The D gene is left open where the match is weak. A clone size is listed for some rows: how often the clone was seen (once, few, many), or a class if it is expanded.

D,V,size,J,DNA,CDR3
.,TRBV10-1,once,TRBJ1-2,TGCGCCAGCAGGGACGGGAGATGTGGCTACACCTTC,CASRDGRCGYTF
TRBD1,TRBV12-5,.,TRBJ2-4,TGTGCTAGTGGTGCCGGGACAGGGTGGAACATTCAGTACTTC,CASGAGTGWNIQYF
.,TRBV5-1,.,TRBJ1-5,TGCGCCAGCAGCCTAGATCCTGGGGCTCGGCAGCCCCAGCATTTT,CASSLDPGARQPQHF
TRBD1,TRBV2,.,TRBJ2-5,TGTGCCAGCAGTGAAAGACAGGGTGAGACCCAGTACTTC,CASSERQGETQYF
TRBD1,TRBV25-1,.,TRBJ1-2,TGTGCCAGCGGGGGGACAGGAGGCTACACCTTC,CASGGTGGYTF
TRBD1,TRBV4-1,.,TRBJ1-5,TGCGCCAGCAGCCTAGGGACAGATAATCAGCCCCAGCATTTT,CASSLGTDNQPQHF
TRBD2,TRBV7-9,.,TRBJ2-1,TGTGCCAGCAGCTTAAGTCGACTAGCGGGGGGGCAATCCTACAATGAGCAGTTCTTC,CASSLSRLAGGQSYNEQFF
.,TRBV18,few,TRBJ1-1,TGTGCCAGCTCACCTTCGGAGGGGACTGAAGCTTTCTTT,CASSPSEGTEAFF
.,TRBV9,.,TRBJ2-1,TGTGCCAGCAGCGTAGCTGAGGAAACGGGGGGCTTGAATGAGCAGTTCTTC,CASSVAEETGGLNEQFF
TRBD1,TRBV7-9,.,TRBJ1-1,TGTGCCAGCAGCTTAGAGGGGACAGGGGTTGTTGAAGCTTTCTTT,CASSLEGTGVVEAFF
TRBD1,TRBV6-5,.,TRBJ1-2,TGTGCCAGCTCCGCGACAGGGAACTATGGCTACACCTTC,CASSATGNYGYTF
.,TRBV4-1,.,TRBJ1-2,TGCGCCAGCAGCCAAGGGGGCATTGGTGGCTACACCTTC,CASSQGGIGGYTF
TRBD1,TRBV4-2,.,TRBJ2-5,TGTGCCAGCAGCCATCCCACAGGGACAGACCAAGAGACCCAGTACTTC,CASSHPTGTDQETQYF
TRBD1,TRBV6-5,.,TRBJ1-6,TGTGCCAGCAGGGGCGGGACAGGGGATAATTCACCCCTCCACTTT,CASRGGTGDNSPLHF
.,TRBV7-3,once,TRBJ2-1,TGTGCCAGCAGCGCGCCCCACTCGGGGATGAAGTTCTTC,CASSAPHSGMKFF
TRBD1,TRBV30,.,TRBJ2-7,TGTGCCCGGCACTCGGGACAGTTCTACGAGCAGTACTTC,CARHSGQFYEQYF
.,TRBV6-1,.,TRBJ2-3,TGTGCCAGCAGTGATGAGGGGAGGGGGGGCACAGATACGCAGTATTTT,CASSDEGRGGTDTQYF
TRBD2,TRBV14,.,TRBJ2-5,TGTGCCAGCAGCCAGGGGACTAGCGGAGAGACCCAGTACTTC,CASSQGTSGETQYF
.,TRBV30,.,TRBJ2-3,TGTGCCTGGAGTGTAGGGGGGGCAGATACGCAGTATTTT,CAWSVGGADTQYF
.,TRBV7-2,.,TRBJ2-5,TGTGCCAGCAGCTCACTACGGCAAGAGACCCAGTACTTC,CASSSLRQETQYF
.,TRBV5-6,.,TRBJ1-4,TGTGCCAGCAGCTGGTCGGGATTCGGTGAAAAACTGTTTTTT,CASSWSGFGEKLFF
.,TRBV29-1,.,TRBJ2-7,TGCAGCGTTGCTAGGGGTTCCTACGAGCAGTACTTC,CSVARGSYEQYF
.,TRBV13,.,TRBJ2-7,TGTGCCAGTACCGGGACTTCCTCGGTTGAGCAGTACTTC,CASTGTSSVEQYF
TRBD2,TRBV10-3,.,TRBJ2-1,TGTGCCATCAGATCCGGGACTAGCGGGGGGGCTCTTGAGCAGTTCTTC,CAIRSGTSGGALEQFF
.,TRBV5-1,.,TRBJ2-7,TGCGCCAGCAGCTTGTCTGGGGGGTCCTACGAGCAGTACTTC,CASSLSGGSYEQYF
.,TRBV7-3,.,TRBJ1-1,TGTGCCAGCAGCTATGGTCTTAGCACTGAAGCTTTCTTT,CASSYGLSTEAFF
TRBD1,TRBV7-8,.,TRBJ2-7,TGTGCCAGCAGCCCCTATGGGACAGGCACCTACGAGCAGTACTTC,CASSPYGTGTYEQYF
.,TRBV7-8,.,TRBJ1-1,TGTGCCAGCTCAAATGCAGGGGTCCCGAACACTGAAGCTTTCTTT,CASSNAGVPNTEAFF
.,TRBV6-6,.,TRBJ1-4,TGTGCCAGCAGCCGACAGAATGAAAAACTGTTTTTT,CASSRQNEKLFF
TRBD1,TRBV29-1,.,TRBJ1-3,TGCAGCGTGGACCCGGGACAGGGAAACACCATATATTTT,CSVDPGQGNTIYF
.,TRBV9,.,TRBJ2-1,TGTGCCAGCAGCATCAACAATGAGCAGTTCTTC,CASSINNEQFF
TRBD1,TRBV7-3,.,TRBJ1-1,TGTGCCAGCAGCCGGACAGGGGGCACTGAAGCTTTCTTT,CASSRTGGTEAFF
TRBD2,TRBV5-1,once,TRBJ2-2,TGCGCCAGCACCCCTTGGGGGGGAAAGAACACCGGGGAGCTGTTTTTT,CASTPWGGKNTGELFF
.,TRBV10-2,.,TRBJ1-5,TGCGCCAGCAGGAGGCGGCGCAATCAGCCCCAGCATTTT,CASRRRRNQPQHF
TRBD2,TRBV4-1,.,TRBJ2-7,TGCGCCAGCAGCCAGCAAGGGACAGACCGTGGACTAGCGGCCTACGAGCAGTACTTC,CASSQQGTDRGLAAYEQYF
.,TRBV10-1,.,TRBJ2-1,TGCGCCAGCAGCGAGCTACCCGGACTAACCGTACAGTTCTTC,CASSELPGLTVQFF
.,TRBV2,.,TRBJ2-3,TGTGCCAGCAGTGAAGGTCCACTGCGGGGCCCCACAGATACGCAGTATTTT,CASSEGPLRGPTDTQYF
.,TRBV11-3,.,TRBJ1-1,TGTGCCAGCAGCTTCGGCAGGGAAAACACTGAAGCTTTCTTT,CASSFGRENTEAFF
.,TRBV2,.,TRBJ2-1,TGTGCCAGCAGTGCGAGGGGGTCGGGCGAGCAGTTCTTC,CASSARGSGEQFF
.,TRBV6-1,.,TRBJ2-7,TGTGCCAGCAGTATAGGGGTCGACGAGCAGTACTTC,CASSIGVDEQYF
TRBD1,TRBV30,.,TRBJ1-2,TGTGCCTGGAGTGGAGGGACAGGAACTGGCTACACCTTC,CAWSGGTGTGYTF
TRBD1,TRBV10-3,few,TRBJ1-6,TGTGCCGTGAGGACAGGGGAAAATTCACCCCTCCACTTT,CAVRTGENSPLHF
.,TRBV30,.,TRBJ2-3,TGTGCCTGGAGTGTACTGAGGACAACGCAGTATTTT,CAWSVLRTTQYF
TRBD2,TRBV6-4,.,TRBJ2-1,TGTGCCAGCAGTGACACTAGCGGGGGGGCCAATGAGCAGTTCTTC,CASSDTSGGANEQFF
.,TRBV10-1,.,TRBJ2-7,TGCGCCAGCAGTTATGAACAGGGTGGGGCACAGTACTTC,CASSYEQGGAQYF
.,TRBV2,once,TRBJ2-4,TGTGCCAGCAGTGAGAGCTCCAGGGTTGGCAAAAACATTCAGTACTTC,CASSESSRVGKNIQYF
TRBD1,TRBV6-1,.,TRBJ1-2,TGTGCCAGCAGATCCGGGACAGGGTGGGGCTACACCTTC,CASRSGTGWGYTF
TRBD2,TRBV4-1,.,TRBJ2-5,TGCGCCAGCAGCCAAGAGGGACTAGCGGACCAAGAGACCCAGTACTTC,CASSQEGLADQETQYF
.,TRBV5-1,.,TRBJ2-7,TGCGCCAGCAGCTTTAACAGGGGAGGCGAGCAGTACTTC,CASSFNRGGEQYF
TRBD1,TRBV18,.,TRBJ1-5,TGTGCCAGCTCACCACAGGGGACAGGGGGAAATCAGCCCCAGCATTTT,CASSPQGTGGNQPQHF